A single TCR beta chain is shown here with its context. Other nucleotide sequences in the sample specify the same CDR3. TCRdb's table, derived via immunoSEQ multiplex PCR, lists solely in-frame clones and lacks some. The sample has some 170,000 clones, about 88% seen once. This record comes from a study of cytotoxic CD8 clonotypes in ibrutinib-treated CLL. This sequence originates from a human donor with chronic lymphocytic leukemia. This material consisted of PBMCs, taken at disease progression, from a patient treated with ibrutinib.

This CDR3 is CASSLVGGSYEQYF. The CDR3 bases are TGTGCCAGCAGCTTAGTAGGTGGGTCCTACGAGCAGTACTTC. The genes are TRBV11-2 and TRBJ2-7; no definite D call. V lost 1 base and J 1 base, leaving 8 bases between the germline ends. Germline CDR1 and CDR2: SGHAT and FQNNGV. CDR3 length: 14 residues.